This TCR beta chain was identified during a study of T-cell reconstitution after alpha-beta-depleted transplantation in children. Germline CDR1 and CDR2: DFQATT and SNEGSKA (reference sequence). The CDR3 spans 16 residues. The V gene end was trimmed by 1 base and the J gene end by 6 bases; junction bases not matched to a gene: 12. During its preparation, the TCRbeta library received unique molecular identifiers. TCRdb called the PCR reads again in MiXCR, with one record for every CDR3 protein. The repertoire includes around 190,000 distinct CDR3 sequences, approximately 6.9% of them detected once, and about 5.5% sits in the top ten. This clonotype turned up a few times.

The TCR originated in a boy aged 2 to 10 with acute lymphoblastic leukemia, due to receive a stem cell transplant. The specimen was PBMCs, collected before TCRalphabeta/CD19-depleted stem cell transplant. This chain links TRBV20-1 with TRBJ2-1; TRBD2 matches 7 bases. DNA of the CDR3: TGCAGTGCTAGAGTTGGGGGGGGGTTCCGGTTCAATGAGCAGTTCTTC. It specifies CSARVGGGFRFNEQFF.